Listed below are T cell receptor beta chains from one sample, sequenced in a study of blood T cell repertoires in COVID-19. The data were produced by immunoSEQ multiplex PCR, yet TCRdb's version contains in-frame clones alone and is incomplete. The sample has around 440,000 clones, around 88% seen once; the top ten hold roughly 12%. Sequences were obtained from peripheral blood. The source is a woman aged 50 to 65 with COVID-19, enrolled during active disease. CDR3s include the opening cysteine and the closing phenylalanine or tryptophan. Fields, in order: V gene, J gene, D gene, clone size, CDR3 protein, CDR3 DNA. A D gene is named only where the DNA matches it firmly. A clone size is listed for some rows: how often the clone was seen (once, few, many), or a class if it is expanded.

v_call: TRBV18
j_call: TRBJ2-1
d_call: TRBD1
clone_size: .
cdr3_aa: CASSSSRTGGNEQFF
cdr3_nt: TGTGCCAGCTCAAGTTCCCGGACAGGGGGCAATGAGCAGTTCTTC

v_call: TRBV12-3/TRBV12-4
j_call: TRBJ1-2
d_call: .
clone_size: once
cdr3_aa: CASWGGGGTTF
cdr3_nt: TGTGCCAGCTGGGGGGGTGGTGGTACCACCTTC

v_call: TRBV27
j_call: TRBJ1-1
d_call: .
clone_size: .
cdr3_aa: CASSFSSPNTEAFF
cdr3_nt: TGTGCCAGCAGTTTTAGCAGCCCGAACACTGAAGCTTTCTTT

v_call: TRBV7-2
j_call: TRBJ1-6
d_call: .
clone_size: .
cdr3_aa: CASSLAEQGWYNSPLHF
cdr3_nt: TGTGCCAGCAGCTTAGCGGAACAGGGATGGTATAATTCACCCCTCCACTTT

v_call: TRBV10-3
j_call: TRBJ1-2
d_call: .
clone_size: .
cdr3_aa: CAIRTDLNYGYTF
cdr3_nt: TGTGCCATCAGGACAGACCTTAACTATGGCTACACCTTC

v_call: TRBV6-5
j_call: TRBJ1-2
d_call: TRBD1
clone_size: .
cdr3_aa: CASRPGQGGYGYTF
cdr3_nt: TGTGCCAGCAGGCCGGGACAGGGGGGCTATGGCTACACCTTC

v_call: TRBV12-3/TRBV12-4
j_call: TRBJ1-5
d_call: .
clone_size: .
cdr3_aa: CASSLADNQPQHF
cdr3_nt: TGTGCCAGCAGTTTGGCAGATAATCAGCCCCAGCATTTT

v_call: TRBV5-1
j_call: TRBJ2-1
d_call: TRBD2
clone_size: .
cdr3_aa: CASSLVLRGASGNEQFF
cdr3_nt: TGCGCCAGCAGCTTGGTTTTGCGGGGGGCCTCAGGCAATGAGCAGTTCTTC

v_call: TRBV5-1
j_call: TRBJ1-1
d_call: .
clone_size: .
cdr3_aa: CASSGEGVEAFF
cdr3_nt: TGCGCCAGCAGTGGGGAGGGGGTTGAAGCTTTCTTT

v_call: TRBV28
j_call: TRBJ1-6
d_call: TRBD1
clone_size: .
cdr3_aa: CASRTGGNSPLHF
cdr3_nt: TGTGCCAGCAGAACAGGGGGTAATTCACCCCTCCACTTT

v_call: TRBV19
j_call: TRBJ1-2
d_call: TRBD1
clone_size: .
cdr3_aa: CASRQGDYGYTF
cdr3_nt: TGTGCCAGTAGGCAGGGGGACTATGGCTACACCTTC

v_call: TRBV9
j_call: TRBJ1-4
d_call: .
clone_size: .
cdr3_aa: CASSVGTIFGEKLFF
cdr3_nt: TGTGCCAGCAGCGTAGGGACTATCTTTGGCGAAAAACTGTTTTTT

v_call: TRBV9
j_call: TRBJ1-1
d_call: .
clone_size: .
cdr3_aa: CASSVGWGDTEAFF
cdr3_nt: TGTGCCAGCAGCGTAGGTTGGGGGGACACTGAAGCTTTCTTT

v_call: TRBV19
j_call: TRBJ1-1
d_call: .
clone_size: .
cdr3_aa: CASSITPEDTEAFF
cdr3_nt: TGTGCCAGTAGTATCACCCCCGAGGACACTGAAGCTTTCTTT

v_call: TRBV7-9
j_call: TRBJ1-3
d_call: .
clone_size: .
cdr3_aa: CASSSSETEGNTIYF
cdr3_nt: TGTGCCAGCAGCTCCTCTGAGACAGAAGGAAACACCATATATTTT

v_call: TRBV6-6
j_call: TRBJ2-7
d_call: TRBD1
clone_size: once
cdr3_aa: CASSSGQGAVEQYF
cdr3_nt: TGTGCCAGCAGCTCAGGGCAGGGGGCGGTTGAGCAGTACTTC

v_call: TRBV9
j_call: TRBJ1-6
d_call: .
clone_size: once
cdr3_aa: CASSVVAEGSPLHF
cdr3_nt: TGTGCCAGCAGCGTAGTTGCCGAGGGTTCACCCCTCCACTTT